The sequence of this T cell receptor beta chain was determined in a study of T cell repertoires in cytomegalovirus infection. Study overall: Use of recently identified HLA-C-restricted and well-studied HLA-B-restricted CMV epitopes was part of the study. It can be stated that public TCR beta signatures indicated CMV infection as well as a matching HLA type. Study results and caveats: It was HLA-C-restricted CMV-specific TCR beta clonotypes that dominated the response ex vivo.

TCRdb processed the reads anew with MiXCR; each CDR3 protein has one entry. The table shows 750,000 to 900,000 distinct CDR3 sequences, with 25% to 30% occurring only once. V gave up 2 bases and J gave up 8 bases; unmatched junction bases: 16. CDR3 length: 18 residues. Germline V gene data show CDR1 as MNHEY and CDR2 as SVGEGT. Comments on this clonotype: Its target is unknown.

The source was cultured CD8+ T cells from PBMCs, collected from culture after CMV antigen stimulation. J is TRBJ2-1 and V is TRBV6-2 or TRBV6-3; the match to TRBD2 covers 9 bases. The sequence was collected from a human donor in good health (CMV status not recorded). Some clones in this sample may be carry-over from other donors' samples. The CDR3 bases are TGTGCCAGCAGTTACGAACGTGGGCGGGGGGGCCAAGGCGATGAGCAGTTCTTC. This translates into CASSYERGRGGQGDEQFF.